This paragraph covers one TCR beta chain sequence. Its specificity is not known. The sample originates from a study of immune cell composition in non-small cell lung cancer. Study-level findings and limits: Tumour TCR-beta clonality was not significantly tied to smoking pack-years. Dominant in vivo tumour-associated clones were not shown to share tumour-reactive sequences. Clones >0.5% enriched in tumour were rarer in adenocarcinoma (around 35%) than squamous (approximately 75%).

This CDR3 region has 13 residues. The junction had 13 bases not matched to a gene; V was cut back by 11 bases and J by 8 bases. Germline values: CDR1 MNHNY, CDR2 SVGAGI (reference sequence). Normal lung sampling was at least 3 cm from the tumour, as distant as possible. Only in-frame clones appear in the TCRdb table, and some are missing; sequencing was by immunoSEQ multiplex PCR. The table shows some 9,000 clones, with under 70% occurring only once. This clonotype was sampled from a human donor with non-small cell lung cancer. This chain links TRBV6-6 with TRBJ1-2; 8 nucleotides agree with TRBD1. The sequencing input was non-adjacent lung tissue. The DNA for the CDR3 is TGTGCCGTGGGCCAGGCAGGGGGCCTAGGCTACACCTTC. Protein: CAVGQAGGLGYTF.